Following are 10 T cell receptor beta chains from one sample sequenced in a study of T cell repertoires in cytomegalovirus infection. These receptors have no identified antigens. From the reads, TCRdb called clonotypes with MiXCR, one entry per CDR3 protein. This sample yields approximately 470,000 distinct CDR3 sequences, of which 40% to 50% are seen a single time; roughly two fifths belongs to the top ten. The material sequenced was cultured PBMCs, taken from culture after CMV antigen stimulation. The receptors were sampled from a human donor in good health (CMV status not recorded). Some clones in this sample may be carry-over from other donors' samples.

The genes are TRBV18 and TRBJ1-1; D may be TRBD1 (5 bases). This CDR3 is built from 13 residues. V was shortened by 3 bases and J by 4 bases, with 9 bases between the two germline ends. Germline loops: CDR1 KGHSH, CDR2 LQKENI. For the CDR3, the DNA is TGTGCCAGCTCACCGCCGACAGCCACTGAAGCTTTCTTT. It encodes CASSPPTATEAFF.

This clonotype was recorded a few times. The chain links TRBV28 to TRBJ2-1; D may be TRBD1 or TRBD2 (6 bases each). The V end lost 5 bases, the J end lost 5 bases, and 19 bases lay between the germline ends. Germline V gene lookup returns CDR1 MDHEN and CDR2 SYDVKM. CDR3 size: 16 residues. The CDR3 sequence: CASSVSLEGGHNEQFF. DNA for the CDR3: TGTGCCAGCAGTGTCTCACTAGAGGGGGGACACAATGAGCAGTTCTTC.

In its sample, this clonotype was seen a few times. The V gene is TRBV12-3 or TRBV12-4, the J gene TRBJ1-2; D is uncertain. The CDR3 is 12 residues long. The V and J ends lost 3 bases and 3 bases respectively, with 5 bases between them. CDR3 residues: CASSFQDYGYTF. The CDR3 region has the DNA TGTGCCAGCAGTTTTCAGGACTATGGCTACACCTTC.

This clonotype was seen a few times. V usage is TRBV6-1 and J usage is TRBJ1-4, with 7 bases fitting TRBD1. The CDR3 is made up of 15 amino acids. V shed 4 bases and J 6 bases; nucleotides not matched to a gene: 8. Germline assignment: CDR1 MNHNS and CDR2 SASEGT. The CDR3 region has the DNA TGTGCCAGCAGTGTCGACAGGGCGAATGATGAAAAACTGTTTTTT. Protein sequence: CASSVDRANDEKLFF.

This clonotype was counted between two and nine times. The V gene is TRBV7-8, the J gene TRBJ2-1; TRBD2 aligns across 9 bases. The germline V gene has CDR1 SGHVS and CDR2 FQNEAQ. The CDR3 runs 14 residues. With V trimmed by 8 bases and J by 4 bases, 6 bases remained unmatched. The CDR3 bases are TGTGCCAGCGGGGGGCGGGGGGGGTACAATGAGCAGTTCTTC. Encoded protein: CASGGRGGYNEQFF.

V and J are TRBV6-2 or TRBV6-3 and TRBJ1-2, with D perhaps TRBD1 (5 bases). Looked up from germline, CDR1 is MNHEY and CDR2 is SVGEGT. V lost 7 bases and J lost 0, with 12 bases in between. The CDR3 is made up of 14 amino acids. The CDR3 DNA follows: TGTGCCAGCACCAGCCGGGGCCCTAACTATGGCTACACCTTC. Translating it yields CASTSRGPNYGYTF.

This clonotype has a handful of counts. This chain uses TRBV29-1 with TRBJ2-7, with D uncertain. The germline V gene encodes CDR1 SQVTM and CDR2 ANQGSEA. V was pared by 4 bases and J by 0 bases, with 13 bases between. CDR3 length: 14 residues. CDR3 nucleotide sequence: TGCAGCGTTGCTCTCCAATACCGCTCCTACGAGCAGTACTTC. Translation gives CSVALQYRSYEQYF.

V gene TRBV29-1 combines with J gene TRBJ2-7, with 8 bases that match TRBD1. This CDR3 is built from 16 residues. V was pared by 0 bases and J by 5 bases, with 12 bases of the junction left unmatched. Germline CDR1 is SQVTM and CDR2 is ANQGSEA. CDR3 in DNA: TGCAGCGTTGAAGATGGGAGGACAGGGACGAGGGACGAGCAGTACTTC. Translation: CSVEDGRTGTRDEQYF.

This clonotype was recorded a few times. This chain connects TRBV7-9 to TRBJ1-1; the D is unclear. The V end was cut by 3 bases, the J end by 1 base, with 12 bases between. The CDR3 is 15 residues long. Germline V gene sequence: CDR1 SEHNR, CDR2 FQNEAQ (reference sequence). The CDR3 DNA is TGTGCCAGCAGCTTGGGTTCTCCTGAGAACACTGAAGCTTTCTTT. This sequence encodes CASSLGSPENTEAFF.

This sequence joins TRBV12-5 and TRBJ2-7, with TRBD1 identical over 12 bases. Germline V gene data show CDR1 as LGHNT and CDR2 as FRNRAP. The CDR3 totals 18 residues. The ends lost 5 bases at V and 1 base at J; junction bases unmatched: 12. In nucleotides, the CDR3 is TGTGCTAGTGGTCACTCCGGGGACAGGGGGCCGTTTTCCTACGAGCAGTACTTC. This encodes CASGHSGDRGPFSYEQYF.